The 2 T cell receptor beta chains reported below all come from one sample, sequenced in a study of OX40 agonist ivuxolimab in advanced cancers. Some clones are missing from TCRdb's copy, which holds only in-frame ones; the method was immunoSEQ multiplex PCR. Among about 46,000 clones listed, about 88% were seen once. Specimen: CD4+ or CD8+ T cells sorted from blood, collected in a trial of the OX40 agonist ivuxolimab. The origin of the receptors is an adult with an advanced solid tumor such as melanoma, head and neck, liver or kidney cancer.

The V gene is TRBV7-9, the J gene TRBJ1-4; perhaps TRBD1 as D (6 bases). Germline lookup yields CDR1 SEHNR and CDR2 FQNEAQ (reference sequence). Trimming stripped 4 bases from V and 4 bases from J, with 19 bases between. The CDR3 runs 17 residues. In DNA, the CDR3 is TGTGCCAGCAGCTCCAATGGAGGGGGGCATGATAATGAAAAACTGTTTTTT. As protein: CASSSNGGGHDNEKLFF.

The rearrangement uses TRBV9 and TRBJ1-1, with D possibly matching TRBD1 (6 bases). Trimming pared 0 bases from V and 5 bases from J, leaving 26 bases between. Germline values: CDR1 SGDLS, CDR2 YYNGEE. This CDR3 comprises 19 residues. CDR3 amino acids: CASSVEPGAEYAVRTEAFF. The CDR3, as DNA: TGTGCCAGCAGCGTAGAACCGGGGGCAGAATATGCTGTCCGAACTGAAGCTTTCTTT. The full variable domain, completed using reference TRBV9 and TRBJ1-1, is DSGVTQTPKHLITATGQRVTLRCSPRSGDLSVYWYQQSLDQGLQFLIQYYNGEERAKGNILERFSAQQFPDLHSELNLSSLELGDSALYFCASSVEPGAEYAVRTEAFFGQGTRLTVV.